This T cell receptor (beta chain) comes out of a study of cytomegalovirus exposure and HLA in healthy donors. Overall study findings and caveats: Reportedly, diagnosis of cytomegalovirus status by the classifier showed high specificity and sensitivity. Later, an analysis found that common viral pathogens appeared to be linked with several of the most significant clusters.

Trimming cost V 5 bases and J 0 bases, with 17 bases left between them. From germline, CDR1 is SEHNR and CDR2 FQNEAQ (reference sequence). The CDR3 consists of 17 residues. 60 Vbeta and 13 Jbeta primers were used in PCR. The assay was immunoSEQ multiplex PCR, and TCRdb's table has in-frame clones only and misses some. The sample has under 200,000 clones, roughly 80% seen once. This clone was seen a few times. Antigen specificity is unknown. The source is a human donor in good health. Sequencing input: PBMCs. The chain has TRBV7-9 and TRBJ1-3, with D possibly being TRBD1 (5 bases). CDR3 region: CASSPGGLPSSGNTIYF. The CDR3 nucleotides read TGTGCCAGCAGCCCCGGGGGACTGCCGAGCTCTGGAAACACCATATATTTT.